A single sample is the source of the 7 T cell receptor beta chains below, sequenced in a study of cytomegalovirus exposure and HLA in healthy donors. PCR used 60 Vbeta primers and 13 Jbeta primers. Here immunoSEQ multiplex PCR was the method, and the copy in TCRdb shows in-frame clones only, minus some. In the table there are about 150,000 clones, less than 85% of which are singletons. Sample: PBMCs. These TCRs come from a young man in good health and CMV-seropositive.

V is TRBV7-2 and J is TRBJ2-2; D perhaps matches TRBD1 (6 bases). The V gene lost 2 bases and the J gene lost 5 bases, with 12 bases spanning the gap. The CDR3 covers 15 residues. Germline loops: CDR1 SGHTA, CDR2 FQGNSA. CDR3 in DNA: TGTGCCAGCAGCTTATCACTAGGGGGAACCGGGGAGCTGTTTTTT. Amino acid sequence: CASSLSLGGTGELFF.

In this sample, this clone turned up a few times. The chain is built from TRBV27 and TRBJ2-7; 10 nucleotides line up with TRBD2. Germline V gene data show CDR1 as MNHEY and CDR2 as SMNVEV (reference sequence). The CDR3 has 15 residues. The trim removed 2 bases at V and 6 bases at J, leaving 7 bases unmatched. Here the CDR3 reads CASSLLAGVRVEQYF. CDR3 sequence (DNA): TGTGCCAGCAGTTTACTAGCGGGAGTAAGGGTCGAGCAGTACTTC.

The chain recombines TRBV7-9 with TRBJ2-7; 8 nucleotides align to TRBD2. The CDR3 loop spans 15 amino acids. Germline V gene data show CDR1 as SEHNR and CDR2 as FQNEAQ (reference sequence). V lost 6 bases to trimming and J lost 5 bases; unmatched junction nucleotides: 12. The CDR3 DNA sequence: TGTGCCAGCAGTCCCGGGGTAGCGGGAATCGACGAGCAGTACTTC. It translates to CASSPGVAGIDEQYF.

The V gene is TRBV5-8, the J gene TRBJ1-5; 11 nucleotides align to TRBD1. J lost 0 bases, V lost 5 bases, and 10 bases had no gene match. This CDR3 spans 18 amino acids. Looked up from germline, CDR1 is SGHTS and CDR2 is YDEGEE. The CDR3 is CASSPGQGDLYSNQPQHF. The CDR3 nucleotides are TGTGCCAGCAGTCCGGGACAGGGGGACCTTTATAGCAATCAGCCCCAGCATTTT.

The chain couples TRBV29-1 to TRBJ2-5, with D possibly TRBD2 on 5 matching bases. V lost 5 bases, J lost 0 bases, and 7 bases lay in between. CDR1 SQVTM and CDR2 ANQGSEA come from the germline V gene. This CDR3 comprises 12 residues. CDR3 bases: TGCAGCGTTTCGCGGGACCAAGAGACCCAGTACTTC. Its protein is CSVSRDQETQYF.

This chain's CDR3 is CASSSTSGSYNEQFF. The DNA for the CDR3 is TGTGCCAGCAGCTCAACTAGCGGGAGCTACAATGAGCAGTTCTTC. V and J are TRBV7-3 and TRBJ2-1, with TRBD2 matching over 11 bases. Trimming took 4 bases from V and 3 from J; bases not matched to a gene: 2. The CDR3 covers 15 residues. Germline CDR1 and CDR2: SGHTA and FQGTGA.

The chain recombines TRBV5-1 with TRBJ2-2; TRBD2 matches 7 bases. Per germline, CDR1 SGHRS and CDR2 YFSETQ. V gave up 0 bases and J gave up 0 bases; unmatched junction bases: 8. The CDR3 consists of 18 residues. DNA of the CDR3: TGCGCCAGCAGCTTGGATGGTGCGGGGGACGCGAACACCGGGGAGCTGTTTTTT. Translation: CASSLDGAGDANTGELFF. Supplemented by reference TRBV5-1 and TRBJ2-2, the full variable domain reads KAGVTQTPRYLIKTRGQQVTLSCSPISGHRSVSWYQQTPGQGLQFLFEYFSETQRNKGNFPGRFSGRQFSNSRSEMNVSTLELGDSALYLCASSLDGAGDANTGELFFGEGSRLTVL.